This is a list of T cell receptor beta chains from one sample in a study of OX40 agonist ivuxolimab in advanced cancers. Produced via immunoSEQ multiplex PCR; TCRdb's table is partial and in-frame only. This table has tens of thousands of clones, more than 80% appearing once. The material was CD4+ or CD8+ T cells sorted from blood, obtained in a trial of the OX40 agonist ivuxolimab. The receptors come from an adult with an advanced solid tumor such as melanoma, head and neck, liver or kidney cancer. CDR3s include the opening cysteine and the closing phenylalanine or tryptophan. D genes are given only for firm matches. For some rows the clone size is stated as once, few or many, or as a class when expanded; others skip it.

clone size,V gene,D gene,J gene,CDR3 protein,CDR3 DNA
-,TRBV5-1,-,TRBJ2-3,CASSSVNTDTQYF,TGCGCCAGCAGCTCGGTGAACACAGATACGCAGTATTTT
-,TRBV19,TRBD1,TRBJ1-5,CASRKLPGQSQPQHF,TGTGCCAGTAGAAAACTCCCGGGACAGAGTCAGCCCCAGCATTTT
-,TRBV6-1,-,TRBJ1-5,CASSERGGKNQPQHF,TGTGCCAGCAGTGAAAGGGGGGGGAAGAATCAGCCCCAGCATTTT
-,TRBV15,-,TRBJ1-1,CATSRGFTEAFF,TGTGCCACTTCAAGGGGTTTCACTGAAGCTTTCTTT
once,TRBV7-9,TRBD1,TRBJ1-3,CASSPVGQLGNTIYF,TGTGCCAGCAGCCCGGTGGGACAGCTTGGAAACACCATATATTTT
-,TRBV19,-,TRBJ2-4,CASSMPRGEPTKNIQYF,TGTGCCAGTAGTATGCCCAGGGGGGAACCCACCAAAAACATTCAGTACTTC
-,TRBV9,-,TRBJ2-5,CASSPGQIRETQYF,TGTGCCAGCAGCCCAGGACAGATCAGGGAGACCCAGTACTTC
few,TRBV5-1,-,TRBJ1-1,CASSFEGGTEAFF,TGCGCCAGCAGCTTTGAGGGAGGGACTGAAGCTTTCTTT
-,TRBV2,TRBD2,TRBJ2-3,CASSEEAGASTDTQYF,TGTGCCAGCAGTGAAGAAGCGGGGGCTAGCACAGATACGCAGTATTTT
once,TRBV19,TRBD1,TRBJ2-6,CASTTGRSSGANVLTF,TGTGCCAGCACGACAGGGCGCAGCTCTGGGGCCAACGTCCTGACTTTC
-,TRBV7-2,-,TRBJ1-5,CASSLEEGQPQHF,TGTGCCAGCAGCTTAGAAGAGGGCCAGCCCCAGCATTTT
-,TRBV6-5,-,TRBJ1-2,CASSYKGLGYGYTF,TGTGCCAGCAGTTACAAAGGGCTCGGGTATGGCTACACCTTC
-,TRBV19,TRBD1,TRBJ2-5,CASSSGTGVAGTQYF,TGTGCCAGTAGTTCCGGGACAGGGGTGGCGGGGACCCAGTACTTC
-,TRBV5-6,-,TRBJ1-2,CASSLAGYGYTF,TGTGCCAGCAGCTTGGCCGGGTATGGCTACACCTTC
-,TRBV7-2,-,TRBJ1-3,CASIPDTAGNTIYF,TGTGCCAGCATCCCCGACACGGCGGGAAACACCATATATTTT
-,TRBV7-9,-,TRBJ1-5,CASSLFDFVEANQPQHF,TGTGCCAGCAGCTTATTTGATTTTGTCGAGGCTAATCAGCCCCAGCATTTT
-,TRBV25-1,-,TRBJ1-2,CASSEDRPNYGYTF,TGTGCCAGCAGTGAGGACCGACCTAACTATGGCTACACCTTC
-,TRBV27,-,TRBJ2-6,CASSLRFSGANVLTF,TGTGCCAGCAGTTTAAGATTCTCTGGGGCCAACGTCCTGACTTTC
-,TRBV2,-,TRBJ1-6,CASQGRGSYNSPLHF,TGTGCCAGTCAGGGAAGGGGCTCCTATAATTCACCCCTCCACTTT
once,TRBV21-1,-,TRBJ1-5,CASSTAGGWQPQHF,TGTGCCAGCAGCACGGCGGGGGGATGGCAGCCCCAGCATTTT
-,TRBV9,-,TRBJ2-3,CASSERTLTDGTDTQYF,TGTGCCAGCAGTGAGAGGACTTTGACAGATGGCACAGATACGCAGTATTTT
-,TRBV19,-,TRBJ2-5,CASSRAGETQYF,TGTGCCAGTAGTCGGGCGGGAGAGACCCAGTACTTC
-,TRBV6-6,TRBD1,TRBJ1-1,CASRSGTGGEAFF,TGTGCCAGCAGGTCCGGGACAGGGGGAGAAGCTTTCTTT
-,TRBV7-2,-,TRBJ1-5,CASSLARSNQPQHF,TGTGCCAGCAGCTTAGCTAGAAGCAATCAGCCCCAGCATTTT
-,TRBV15,-,TRBJ1-1,CATSRLINTEAFF,TGTGCCACCTCCAGACTGATAAACACTGAAGCTTTCTTT
-,TRBV7-9,TRBD2,TRBJ2-7,CASSLRLAGTYEQYF,TGTGCCAGCAGCTTAAGACTAGCGGGGACCTACGAGCAGTACTTC
-,TRBV19,-,TRBJ2-6,CASSPVSGANVLTF,TGTGCCAGTAGTCCCGTTAGTGGGGCCAACGTCCTGACTTTC
-,TRBV18,-,TRBJ2-7,CASSTPGTAGLEEQYF,TGTGCCAGCTCAACCCCGGGGACAGCGGGATTGGAGGAGCAGTACTTC
-,TRBV29-1,-,TRBJ2-2,CSVSRNTGELFF,TGCAGCGTTAGCCGGAACACCGGGGAGCTGTTTTTT
few,TRBV7-9,-,TRBJ1-2,CASSSQGGNGYTF,TGTGCCAGCAGCTCGCAGGGAGGGAATGGCTACACCTTC
-,TRBV7-8,-,TRBJ2-5,CASSLKGQTQYF,TGTGCCAGCAGCTTAAAGGGTCAGACCCAGTACTTC
-,TRBV4-1,-,TRBJ1-6,CASSHLGKGYNSPLHF,TGCGCCAGCAGCCACCTTGGGAAAGGCTATAATTCACCCCTCCACTTT
-,TRBV27,-,TRBJ1-1,CASSRPGPYLTEAFF,TGTGCCAGCAGCCGACCGGGCCCGTACTTGACTGAAGCTTTCTTT
-,TRBV11-2,-,TRBJ2-2,CASSLRGGNQNTGELFF,TGTGCCAGCAGCTTGCGGGGCGGGAACCAAAACACCGGGGAGCTGTTTTTT
-,TRBV5-1,-,TRBJ1-3,CASSLGSPGNGNTIYF,TGCGCCAGCAGCTTGGGGTCCCCAGGGAACGGAAACACCATATATTTT
-,TRBV5-1,-,TRBJ1-2,CASKIIPDNGYTF,TGCGCCAGCAAAATTATCCCGGATAATGGCTACACCTTC
-,TRBV2,-,TRBJ2-5,CASSEAGSRARTQYF,TGTGCCAGCAGTGAAGCAGGTTCTAGGGCGAGGACCCAGTACTTC
-,TRBV6-5,-,TRBJ2-5,CASKGLWTETQYF,TGTGCCAGCAAGGGACTGTGGACGGAGACCCAGTACTTC
-,TRBV19,-,TRBJ1-1,CASSKGGNTEAFF,TGTGCCAGTAGTAAAGGGGGAAACACTGAAGCTTTCTTT
-,TRBV28,-,TRBJ2-2,CASTHGGPTNTGELFF,TGTGCCAGCACCCACGGGGGGCCGACGAACACCGGGGAGCTGTTTTTT
-,TRBV7-9,-,TRBJ2-5,CASSFSAGFQETQYF,TGTGCCAGCAGCTTTAGTGCCGGGTTCCAAGAGACCCAGTACTTC
-,TRBV11-2,-,TRBJ1-4,CASSSGGEKLFF,TGTGCCAGCAGCTCAGGAGGGGAAAAACTGTTTTTT